This TCR beta chain is from a study of Ad26.COV2.S vaccination and SARS-CoV-2 variants. Background on the study: Ad26.COV2.S shots went into the muscle once or twice, 56 days apart.

Sequenced by immunoSEQ multiplex PCR; TCRdb stores in-frame clones only, minus some. The top ten hold around 4.2% of the sample, which has a few hundred thousand clones, 90% seen once. Study results and caveats: Participants in the vaccine arm had higher spike-specific TCR breadth; placebo recipients had lower.

The CDR3 sequence is 13 residues long. The ends lost 5 bases at V and 5 bases at J; junction bases unmatched: 2. Germline V gene sequence: CDR1 SGHTA, CDR2 FQGNSA. Stated treatment: about 20 received Ad26.COV2.S at low or high dose, single or two shots; 5 received placebo; per-sample allocation not given. Specimen acquisition occurred on day 63 following the initial vaccine or placebo injection. To note about this clone: The antigen is undetermined.

The sequence was collected from a person between 18 and 65 years old who received the Ad26.COV2.S COVID-19 vaccine or a placebo. This chain links TRBV7-2 with TRBJ1-2, with 10 bases lining up with TRBD1. Sequenced material: peripheral blood, taken in a trial of Ad26.COV2.S vaccine versus placebo. The CDR3 here is CASSQDRGYGYTF. The DNA for the CDR3 is TGTGCCAGCAGCCAGGACAGGGGGTATGGCTACACCTTC.